This TCR beta chain emerged from a study of blood T cell repertoires in COVID-19. Study summary: COVID-19 samples collected from the United States, Italy and Spain covered acute and convalescent phases. PBMCs, B-cell-depleted T cells, or T cells provided the cDNA or gDNA that made up the material.

Repertoires were generated with immunoSEQ multiplex PCR, while TCRdb's copy carries only in-frame clones and drops some. The data hold about 300,000 clones, with about nine tenths observed a single time. Germline assignment: CDR1 MNHEY and CDR2 SVGAGI. V lost 0 bases, J lost 2 bases, and 3 bases stayed unmatched. The CDR3 covers 16 residues. The sequence was obtained from a woman aged 45-60 years with COVID-19, enrolled during active disease. This chain uses TRBV6-5 with TRBJ2-1; 8 nucleotides line up with TRBD2. The sample taken for sequencing was peripheral blood. CDR3 loop: CASSYSIAGPYNEQFF. The CDR3 bases are TGTGCCAGCAGTTACTCGATAGCGGGGCCCTACAATGAGCAGTTCTTC.